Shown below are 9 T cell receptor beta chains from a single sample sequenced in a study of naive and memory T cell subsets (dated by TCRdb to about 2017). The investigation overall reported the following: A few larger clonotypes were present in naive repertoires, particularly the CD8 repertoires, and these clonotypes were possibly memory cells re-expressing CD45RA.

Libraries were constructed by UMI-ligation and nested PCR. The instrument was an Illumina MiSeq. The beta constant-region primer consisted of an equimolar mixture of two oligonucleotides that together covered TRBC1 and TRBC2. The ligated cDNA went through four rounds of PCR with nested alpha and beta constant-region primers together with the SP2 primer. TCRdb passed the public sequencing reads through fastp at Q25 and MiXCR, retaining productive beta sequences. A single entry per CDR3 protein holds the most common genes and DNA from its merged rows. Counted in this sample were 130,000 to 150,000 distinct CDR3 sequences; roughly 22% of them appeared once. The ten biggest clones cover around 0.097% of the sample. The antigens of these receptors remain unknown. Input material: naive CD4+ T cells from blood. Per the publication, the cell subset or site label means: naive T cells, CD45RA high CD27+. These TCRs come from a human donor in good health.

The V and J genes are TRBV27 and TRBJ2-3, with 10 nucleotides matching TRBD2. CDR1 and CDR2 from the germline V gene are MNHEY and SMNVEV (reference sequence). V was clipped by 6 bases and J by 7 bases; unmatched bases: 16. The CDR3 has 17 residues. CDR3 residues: CASSTPSLAGGANTQYF. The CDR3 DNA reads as TGTGCCAGCAGCACCCCATCCTTAGCGGGAGGTGCAAATACGCAGTATTTT.

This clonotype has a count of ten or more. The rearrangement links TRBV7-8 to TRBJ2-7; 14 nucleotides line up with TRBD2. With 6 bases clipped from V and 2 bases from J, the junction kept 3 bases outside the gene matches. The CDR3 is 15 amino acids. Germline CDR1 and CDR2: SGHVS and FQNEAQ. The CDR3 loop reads CASRGLAGGTYEQYF. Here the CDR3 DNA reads TGTGCCAGCAGAGGACTAGCGGGAGGAACCTACGAGCAGTACTTC.

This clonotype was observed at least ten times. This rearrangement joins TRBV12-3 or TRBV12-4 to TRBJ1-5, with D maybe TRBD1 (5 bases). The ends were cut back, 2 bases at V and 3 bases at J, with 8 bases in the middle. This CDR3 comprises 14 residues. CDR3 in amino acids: CASSLSGNNQPQHF. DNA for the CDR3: TGTGCCAGCAGTTTATCAGGGAACAATCAGCCCCAGCATTTT.

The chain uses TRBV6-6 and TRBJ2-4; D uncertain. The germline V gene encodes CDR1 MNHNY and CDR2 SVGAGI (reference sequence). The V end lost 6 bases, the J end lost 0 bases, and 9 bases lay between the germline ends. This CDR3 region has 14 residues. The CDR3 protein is CASRPGPAKNIQYF. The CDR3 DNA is TGTGCCAGCAGACCTGGACCAGCCAAAAACATTCAGTACTTC.

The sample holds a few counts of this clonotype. CDR3 bases: TGTGCCAGCAGCACGCTAGTTGGGGCCAACGTCCTGACTTTC. Translated: CASSTLVGANVLTF. This rearrangement joins TRBV28 to TRBJ2-6; D is ambiguous. V lost 6 bases and J lost 3, with 9 bases in between. The CDR3 runs to 14 residues. Germline-derived CDR1 and CDR2 are MDHEN and SYDVKM.

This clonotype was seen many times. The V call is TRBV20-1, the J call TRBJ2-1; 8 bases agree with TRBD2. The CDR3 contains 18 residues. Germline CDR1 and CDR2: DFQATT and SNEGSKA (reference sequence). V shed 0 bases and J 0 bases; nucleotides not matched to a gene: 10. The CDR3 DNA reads TGCAGTGCTAGAGATCATGGGACTAGTGAGCGCTCCTACAATGAGCAGTTCTTC. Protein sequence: CSARDHGTSERSYNEQFF.

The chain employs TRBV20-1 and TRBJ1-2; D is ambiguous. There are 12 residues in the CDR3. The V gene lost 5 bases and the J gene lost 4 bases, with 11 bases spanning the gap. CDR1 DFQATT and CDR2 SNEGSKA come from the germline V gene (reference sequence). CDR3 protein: CSALAGFYGYTF. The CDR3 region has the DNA TGCAGTGCTCTGGCTGGTTTCTATGGCTACACCTTC.

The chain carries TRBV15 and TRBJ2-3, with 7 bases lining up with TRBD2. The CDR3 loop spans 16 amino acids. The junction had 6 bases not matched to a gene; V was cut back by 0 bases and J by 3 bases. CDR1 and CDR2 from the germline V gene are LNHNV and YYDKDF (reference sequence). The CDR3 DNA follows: TGTGCCACCAGCAGAGATGGTAGCGGGCTAACAGATACGCAGTATTTT. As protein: CATSRDGSGLTDTQYF. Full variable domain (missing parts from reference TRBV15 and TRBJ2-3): DAMVIQNPRYQVTQFGKPVTLSCSQTLNHNVMYWYQQKSSQAPKLLFHYYDKDFNNEADTPDNFQSRRPNTSFCFLDIRSPGLGDTAMYLCATSRDGSGLTDTQYFGPGTRLTVL.

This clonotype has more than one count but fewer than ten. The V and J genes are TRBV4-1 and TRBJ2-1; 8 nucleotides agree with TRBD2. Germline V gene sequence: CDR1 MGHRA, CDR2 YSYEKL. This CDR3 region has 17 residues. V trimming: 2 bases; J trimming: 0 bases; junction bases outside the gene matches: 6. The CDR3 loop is CASSQLSGIISYNEQFF. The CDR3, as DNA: TGCGCCAGCAGCCAACTTAGCGGGATTATCTCCTACAATGAGCAGTTCTTC.